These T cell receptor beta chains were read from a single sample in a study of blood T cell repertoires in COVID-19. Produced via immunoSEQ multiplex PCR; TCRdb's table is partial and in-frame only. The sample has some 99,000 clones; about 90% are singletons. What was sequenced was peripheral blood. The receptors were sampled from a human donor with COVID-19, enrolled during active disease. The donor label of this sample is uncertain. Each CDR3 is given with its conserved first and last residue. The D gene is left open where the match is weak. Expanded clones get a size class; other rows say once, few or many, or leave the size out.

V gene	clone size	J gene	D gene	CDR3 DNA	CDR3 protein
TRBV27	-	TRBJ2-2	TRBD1	TGTGCCAGCACTCAAAGAGTAGGGACAGAAAGGACCGGGGAGCTGTTTTTT	CASTQRVGTERTGELFF
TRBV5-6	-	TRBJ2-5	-	TGTGCCAGCAGCTTGGAGGGGGTTGGCCAAGAGACCCAGTACTTC	CASSLEGVGQETQYF
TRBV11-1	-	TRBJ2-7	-	TGTGCCAGCAGCTTAGATCGTGCAGGAAACTACGAGCAGTACTTC	CASSLDRAGNYEQYF
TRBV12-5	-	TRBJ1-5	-	TGTGCTAGTGGCCACGCCAGGGCCCAGCCCCAGCATTTT	CASGHARAQPQHF
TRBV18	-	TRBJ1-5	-	TGTGCCAGCTCACCCCCGGAGGGGCCGGGTCAGCCCCAGCATTTT	CASSPPEGPGQPQHF
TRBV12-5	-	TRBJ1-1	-	TGTGCTAGTGCCCTATTCGATAGCCCTGAAGCTTTCTTT	CASALFDSPEAFF
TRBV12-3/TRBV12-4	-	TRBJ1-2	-	TGTGCCAGCAGAAGCTTAGGGACAAACCGCTACACCTTC	CASRSLGTNRYTF
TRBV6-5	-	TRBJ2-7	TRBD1	TGTGCCAGCAGTCGAACAGGGGCGGGCGAGCAGTACTTC	CASSRTGAGEQYF
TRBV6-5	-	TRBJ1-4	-	TGTGCCAGCAGGAGGGAACCTAATGAAAAACTGTTTTTT	CASRREPNEKLFF
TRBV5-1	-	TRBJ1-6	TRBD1	TGCGCCAGCAGCTTGTGGGGACAGGGAGGAAATTCACCCCTCCACTTT	CASSLWGQGGNSPLHF
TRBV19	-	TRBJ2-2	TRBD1	TGTGCCAGTAGTATCCGCCCATCCGACGCGAGGGACAGGGGCGGGGGCGGGGAGCTGTTTTTT	CASSIRPSDARDRGGGGELFF
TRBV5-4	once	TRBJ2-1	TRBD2	TGTGCCAGCAGCTACAAGGGGCGGGAGCGCTACAATGAGCAGTTCTTC	CASSYKGRERYNEQFF
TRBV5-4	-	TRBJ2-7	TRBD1	TGTGCCAGCAGCCGGACAGGGGGCGCCTACGAGCAGTACTTC	CASSRTGGAYEQYF
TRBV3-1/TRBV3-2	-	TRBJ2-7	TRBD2	TGTGCCAGCAGCCCCAAGCTGGGACTAGCGGGAGATGTCCCTAGCTCCTACGAGCAGTACTTC	CASSPKLGLAGDVPSSYEQYF
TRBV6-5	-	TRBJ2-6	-	TGTGCCAGCAGTCCCTATGGGAGTGGGGCCAACGTCCTGACTTTC	CASSPYGSGANVLTF
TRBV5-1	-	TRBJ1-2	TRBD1	TGCGCCAGCAGCCAGGGGGTTGAGGAAGGCTACACCTTC	CASSQGVEEGYTF
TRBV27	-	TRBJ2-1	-	TGTGCCAGCAGTTCACAGCTGAATGAGCAGTTCTTC	CASSSQLNEQFF
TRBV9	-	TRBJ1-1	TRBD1	TGTGCCATCAACAAGGGACAGTCTAACACTGAAGCTTTCTTT	CAINKGQSNTEAFF
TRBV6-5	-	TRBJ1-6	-	TGTGCCAGCAGTTCTGGGGGCTCGGGTAATTCACCCCTCCACTTT	CASSSGGSGNSPLHF
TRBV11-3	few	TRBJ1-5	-	TGTGCCAGCAGCTTTGCTAGACTTAGCAATCAGCCCCAGCATTTT	CASSFARLSNQPQHF
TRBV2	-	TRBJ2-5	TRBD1	TGTGCCAGCAGTGGTACCGGGACAGGGAGTCGGGAGACCCAGTACTTC	CASSGTGTGSRETQYF
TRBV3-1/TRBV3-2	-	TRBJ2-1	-	TGTGCCAGCAGCGGAGGGGCCGGAGCGCTGATCTCCTACAATGAGCAGTTCTTC	CASSGGAGALISYNEQFF
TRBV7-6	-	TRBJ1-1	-	TGTGCCAGCAGCTTAGGCAGATTGAACACTGAAGCTTTCTTT	CASSLGRLNTEAFF
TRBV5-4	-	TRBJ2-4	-	TGTGCCAGCAGCTTGGGTCAGGGGATGGAAAACATTCAGTACTTC	CASSLGQGMENIQYF
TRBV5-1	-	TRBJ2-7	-	TGCGCCAGCAGCTCGCCGACAGGACCCTACGAGCAGTACTTC	CASSSPTGPYEQYF
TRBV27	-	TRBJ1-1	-	TGTGCCAGCAGCCCTCGAAGGAGAATTGGCACTGAAGCTTTCTTT	CASSPRRRIGTEAFF
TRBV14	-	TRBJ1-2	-	TGTGCCAGCAGCCTCCGGTTGGGGAGTTTTAACTATGGCTACACCTTC	CASSLRLGSFNYGYTF
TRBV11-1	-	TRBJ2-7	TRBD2	TGTGCCAGCAGCGACACTAGCGGGGTTGACGAGCAGTACTTC	CASSDTSGVDEQYF
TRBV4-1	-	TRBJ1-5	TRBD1	TGCGCCAGCAGCCAAACAGGGGTGCAGCCCCAGCATTTT	CASSQTGVQPQHF
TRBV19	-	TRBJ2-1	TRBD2	TGTGCCACCCGGGGGGAGGGCCGTATTTACAATGAGCAGTTCTTC	CATRGEGRIYNEQFF
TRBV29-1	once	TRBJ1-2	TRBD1	TGCAGCGTCATAGACAGGGACTATGGCTACACCTTC	CSVIDRDYGYTF
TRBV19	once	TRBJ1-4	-	TGTGCCAGTAGCGCGCTTCGGGCTAGCGCTAATGAAAAACTGTTTTTT	CASSALRASANEKLFF
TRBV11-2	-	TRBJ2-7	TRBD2	TGTGCCAGCAGCTCCACTTATGGTAGCGGGAGCTACGAGCAGTACTTC	CASSSTYGSGSYEQYF
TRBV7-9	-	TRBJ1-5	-	TGTGCCAGCAGCCCGGCGGGGCAGGGAGATCAGCCCCAGCATTTT	CASSPAGQGDQPQHF
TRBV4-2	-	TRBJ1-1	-	TGTGCCAGCAGCCAAGAACCATCCCCGGGGGGCAGGACTGAAGCTTTCTTT	CASSQEPSPGGRTEAFF
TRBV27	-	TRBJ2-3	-	TGTGCCAGCAGTTTCTCCGGGACTGGCGATGGCACAGATACGCAGTATTTT	CASSFSGTGDGTDTQYF
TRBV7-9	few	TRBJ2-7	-	TGTGCCAGCAGCACGGACAAGAAGTACGAGCAGTACTTC	CASSTDKKYEQYF
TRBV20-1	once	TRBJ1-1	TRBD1	TGCAGTGCTAGGCCAGGGGGCGAGGCTTTCTTT	CSARPGGEAFF
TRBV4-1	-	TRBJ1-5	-	TGCGCCAGCAGCCAACCGGACAGTCCCCCCACTCAGCCCCAGCATTTT	CASSQPDSPPTQPQHF
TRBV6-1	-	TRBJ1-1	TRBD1	TGTGCCAGCAGTGAGCAGGGGGCGCCTGACACTGAAGCTTTCTTT	CASSEQGAPDTEAFF
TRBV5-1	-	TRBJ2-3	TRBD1	TGCGCCAGCAGCTGGACAGGGGGCGCAGATACGCAGTATTTT	CASSWTGGADTQYF
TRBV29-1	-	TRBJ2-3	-	TGCAGCGTAGCGGACCTTTCCACAGATACGCAGTATTTT	CSVADLSTDTQYF
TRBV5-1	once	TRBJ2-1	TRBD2	TGCGCCAGCAGCTCCCGGGAGGGACCCTACAATGAGCAGTTCTTC	CASSSREGPYNEQFF
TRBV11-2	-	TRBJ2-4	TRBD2	TGTGCCAGCAGCTTAGATAGGACTAGCGGGGGGGCCGTCAAAAACATTCAGTACTTC	CASSLDRTSGGAVKNIQYF
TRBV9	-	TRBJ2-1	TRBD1	TGTGCCAGCAGCGCCCAAGGGACAGGGGTCCATGAGCAGTTCTTC	CASSAQGTGVHEQFF
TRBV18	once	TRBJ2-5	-	TGTGCCAGCTCACCGGGGCAAACGAGAGCAGAGACCCAGTACTTC	CASSPGQTRAETQYF
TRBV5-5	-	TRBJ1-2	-	TGTGCCAGCAGCACGAGGACGGGAAACTATGGCTACACCTTC	CASSTRTGNYGYTF
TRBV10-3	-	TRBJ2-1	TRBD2	TGTGCCATCAGTGAGGGAGCGGGGGAACGTCGTGAGCAGTTCTTC	CAISEGAGERREQFF
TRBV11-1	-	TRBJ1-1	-	TGTGCCAGCAGCTACGGGGTGGGGAGGAACACTGAAGCTTTCTTT	CASSYGVGRNTEAFF
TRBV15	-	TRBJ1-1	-	TGTGCCACCAGCTTGACGACATTGAGCACTGAAGCTTTCTTT	CATSLTTLSTEAFF
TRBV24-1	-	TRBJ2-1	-	TGTGCCACCAGTGATAATAACAATGAGCAGTTCTTC	CATSDNNNEQFF
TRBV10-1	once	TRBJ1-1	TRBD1	TGCGCCAGCAGTGAGTCGTACAGGGGAGGTGAAGCTTTCTTT	CASSESYRGGEAFF
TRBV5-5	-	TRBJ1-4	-	TGTGCCAGCAGCTTGAATCAAGACAGCCTTAATGAAAAACTGTTTTTT	CASSLNQDSLNEKLFF